This TCR beta chain was found in a study of OX40 agonist ivuxolimab in advanced cancers. Study-level information: The study reported partial responses in three patients: one hepatocellular carcinoma, two cutaneous melanoma.

Some clones are missing from TCRdb's copy, which holds only in-frame ones; the method was immunoSEQ multiplex PCR. The repertoire holds about 35,000 clones, with roughly 84% as singletons. Germline V gene data show CDR1 as SGDLS and CDR2 as YYNGEE. The CDR3 contains 15 residues. V lost 5 bases, J lost 5 bases, and 7 bases stayed unmatched. This chain uses TRBV9 with TRBJ2-2; 9 bases fit TRBD2. The sample was CD4+ or CD8+ T cells sorted from blood, taken in a trial of the OX40 agonist ivuxolimab. The clonotype originates from an adult with an advanced solid tumor such as melanoma, head and neck, liver or kidney cancer. CDR3 nucleotides: TGTGCCAGCAGTACAGCGGGGGGCCCTACCGGGGAGCTGTTTTTT. Translating gives CASSTAGGPTGELFF.